This T cell receptor (beta chain) was observed in a study of cytomegalovirus exposure and HLA in healthy donors. Regarding the study as a whole: Associated with cytomegalovirus, according to the listing, were some 150 TCR beta chains. Being productive about 87% or about 30% of the time was typical of most TCR beta V segments in an earlier analysis.

The donors, nominally healthy at sampling, likely had unrecorded immune exposures. This CDR3 is 14 amino acids long. J was trimmed by 5 bases and V by 5 bases; bases with no gene match: 8. Per germline, CDR1 SGHRS and CDR2 YFSETQ. Primers: 60 Vbeta forward and 13 Jbeta reverse. The protocol was immunoSEQ multiplex PCR, while the TCRdb copy is restricted to in-frame clones and leaves out a portion. The repertoire holds approximately 95,000 clones, with approximately 80% as singletons. As concerns this clone: Its cognate antigen is unknown.

Sequencing input: PBMCs. The clonotype was recovered from a woman aged 40 to 49 in good health and CMV-seropositive. The chain employs TRBV5-1 and TRBJ2-5; TRBD2 matches at 8 bases. CDR3 amino acids: CASRSREGPETQYF. The CDR3 DNA reads as TGCGCCAGCAGGTCTCGGGAGGGCCCGGAGACCCAGTACTTC.